Below, 30 T cell receptor beta chains from the same sample are listed, as sequenced in a study of technical replicates of blood from a handful of donors (TCRdb year 2017). To prepare the library, the immunoSEQ multiplex PCR assay was applied. This is the immuneACCESS table as TCRdb keeps it, with only in-frame sequences that have V and J called. A part of the clones is gone; compared with another copy, unresolved V genes explain less than half, and the rest is unexplained. The sample contains 68,000 or so clones, nearly 98% of them found a single time. The top ten clones comprise 0.25% to 0.35% of the sample. What was sequenced was T cells isolated from PBMCs. The source is a human donor in good health.

The chain employs TRBV7-6 and TRBJ1-2; TRBD1 aligns across 8 bases. This CDR3 is 16 amino acids long. Germline V gene lookup returns CDR1 SGHVS and CDR2 FNYEAQ. Trimming took 1 base from V and 8 from J; bases not matched to a gene: 12. CDR3: CASSLVYTGGTEGYTF. The CDR3 coding sequence is TGTGCCAGCAGCTTAGTTTATACAGGGGGAACGGAAGGCTACACCTTC.

The genes are TRBV19 and TRBJ1-2; no reliable D call. Between the trimmed V and J ends, which lost 5 bases and 1 base, there was a span of 14 bases. Germline V gene data show CDR1 as LNHDA and CDR2 as SQIVND (reference sequence). The length of the CDR3 is 15 residues. The CDR3 DNA reads TGTGCCAGTAGTTTACCCGAGGAGATTAACTATGGCTACACCTTC. As protein: CASSLPEEINYGYTF.

In its sample, this clone was seen once. V and J are TRBV9 and TRBJ1-1, with D hard to call. The CDR3 contains 12 residues. Germline CDR1 and CDR2: SGDLS and YYNGEE. The V end was cut by 4 bases, the J end by 4 bases, with 8 bases between. This CDR3 is CASSPSGTEAFF. The CDR3 DNA reads as TGTGCCAGCAGCCCCTCAGGCACTGAAGCTTTCTTT.

The CDR3, as DNA: TGCAGCGTTTCAGGGACTAGCGGTTCTGGGGACTACAATGAGCAGTTCTTC. Translated: CSVSGTSGSGDYNEQFF. The chain is built from TRBV29-1 and TRBJ2-1, with 11 bases that match TRBD2. Germline CDR1 and CDR2: SQVTM and ANQGSEA. Losses at the gene ends were 5 bases for V and 3 bases for J; bases not matched to a gene: 12. The CDR3 totals 17 residues.

The chain combines TRBV6-5 with TRBJ2-1; possibly TRBD1 for D (5 bases). The germline V gene has CDR1 MNHEY and CDR2 SVGAGI. The V and J ends lost 2 bases and 4 bases respectively, with 9 bases between them. CDR3 size: 14 residues. This CDR3 reads CASSYRRQYNEQFF. The CDR3 coding sequence is TGTGCCAGCAGTTACAGGCGACAGTACAATGAGCAGTTCTTC.

The V call is TRBV6-5, the J call TRBJ1-1; perhaps TRBD1 as D (6 bases). The CDR3 spans 15 residues. The germline V gene has CDR1 MNHEY and CDR2 SVGAGI. The germline V and J ends were trimmed by 9 bases and 3 bases, with 20 bases remaining between them. The CDR3 reads CASGVTQGWDTEAFF. In DNA form, the CDR3 reads TGTGCCAGTGGTGTGACCCAGGGGTGGGACACTGAAGCTTTCTTT.

The chain has TRBV6-5 and TRBJ2-7; D unresolved. Looked up from germline, CDR1 is MNHEY and CDR2 is SVGAGI. The CDR3 sequence is 15 residues long. V was cut by 0 bases and J by 5 bases, with 14 bases left in between. CDR3 in amino acids: CASSYSFASRNEQYF. As DNA, the CDR3 is TGTGCCAGCAGTTACTCTTTTGCTAGTCGGAACGAGCAGTACTTC.

The chain links TRBV28 to TRBJ1-1, with 7 bases identical to TRBD1. The CDR3 loop spans 13 amino acids. Trimming took 8 bases from V and 9 from J; bases not matched to a gene: 12. Per the germline V gene, CDR1 is MDHEN and CDR2 is SYDVKM. The CDR3: CASGIPYRGQAFF. CDR3 DNA: TGTGCCAGCGGGATTCCCTACAGGGGACAAGCTTTCTTT.

The gene calls are TRBV4-3 and TRBJ2-2; D might be TRBD1 (5 bases). Germline CDR1 is LGHNA and CDR2 is YSLEER. V was trimmed by 4 bases and J by 1 base, leaving 10 bases between them. This CDR3 has 15 residues. This CDR3 reads CASSRGDRNTGELFF. The CDR3 DNA follows: TGCGCCAGCAGCCGAGGCGACAGGAACACCGGGGAGCTGTTTTTT.

This chain links TRBV27 with TRBJ2-2; D possibly corresponds to TRBD2 (5 bases). The CDR3 spans 16 residues. Trimming cost V 3 bases and J 1 base, with 12 bases left between them. Germline CDR1 MNHEY, CDR2 SMNVEV (reference sequence). CDR3 sequence (DNA): TGTGCCAGCAGTTTGGGTGTGGCGGGGAACACCGGGGAGCTGTTTTTT. Translation: CASSLGVAGNTGELFF.

V usage is TRBV7-9 and J usage is TRBJ1-3; no clear D. CDR3 length: 14 residues. Trimming left V 7 bases short and J 0 bases short, with 10 bases between. Germline CDR1 reads SEHNR; CDR2 reads FQNEAQ (reference sequence). CDR3 nucleotide sequence: TGTGCCAGCACCCGTGGGAGCTCTGGAAACACCATATATTTT. It is translated as CASTRGSSGNTIYF.

The chain carries TRBV7-2 and TRBJ1-2; no reliable D call. The V end was cut by 6 bases, the J end by 4 bases, with 9 bases between. Germline assignment: CDR1 SGHTA and CDR2 FQGNSA. This CDR3 has 12 residues. Here the CDR3 reads CASRDYLYGYTF. Here the CDR3 DNA reads TGTGCCAGCAGGGACTACCTCTATGGCTACACCTTC.

This rearrangement joins TRBV5-4 to TRBJ2-7; 7 nucleotides line up with TRBD1. Germline V gene data show CDR1 as SGHNT and CDR2 as YYREEE (reference sequence). Trimming at V came to 1 base and at J to 3 bases, leaving 7 bases not matched to a gene. CDR3 length equals 15 residues. The CDR3 coding sequence is TGTGCCAGCAGCTTGAATTTAGGACAGGACTACGAGCAGTACTTC. It specifies CASSLNLGQDYEQYF.

J is TRBJ1-1 and V is TRBV29-1, with no clear D. The CDR3 length is 10 residues. The V gene lost 2 bases and the J gene lost 6 bases, with 4 bases spanning the gap. Germline V gene data show CDR1 as SQVTM and CDR2 as ANQGSEA. The CDR3 region is CSVETAEAFF. CDR3 coding DNA: TGCAGCGTTGAAACAGCTGAAGCTTTCTTT.

This clone was observed a single time. The rearrangement uses TRBV21-1 and TRBJ2-7; the table names TRBD1, a call not compared with the DNA. TRBV21-1 is a recognized pseudogene. This CDR3 has 14 residues. The CDR3 here is CASSSVGLTYEQYF. DNA of the CDR3: TGTGCCAGCAGCTCAGTGGGGCTAACCTACGAGCAGTACTTC.

DNA of the CDR3: TGTGCCAGCTCACCACCAACCCGTCGACAGGGGGCTTTTTTCCCCTACGAGCAGTACTTC. Its translation is CASSPPTRRQGAFFPYEQYF. The chain has TRBV18 and TRBJ2-7, with TRBD1 identical over 10 bases. Trimming cost V 0 bases and J 2 bases; bases outside gene matches: 16. In germline, CDR1 is KGHSH, CDR2 LQKENI. This CDR3 contains 20 residues.

This rearrangement joins TRBV5-1 to TRBJ2-1; D ambiguous. The CDR3 contains 14 residues. Germline CDR1 is SGHRS and CDR2 is YFSETQ. Trimming stripped 2 bases from V and 4 bases from J, with 10 bases between. The CDR3 spells CASSLRLSYNEQFF. The CDR3 DNA is TGCGCCAGCAGCTTAAGACTTTCTTACAATGAGCAGTTCTTC.

This clone has only a few counts. The chain has TRBV9 and TRBJ2-3; 8 bases align to TRBD2. Germline CDR1 and CDR2: SGDLS and YYNGEE. The CDR3 is made up of 16 amino acids. Germline trimming cut 4 bases from V and 0 bases from J; bases unmatched to any gene: 7. CDR3 in DNA: TGTGCCAGCAGCTCAACAAGCGGGGGAAGCACAGATACGCAGTATTTT. Amino acids: CASSSTSGGSTDTQYF.

The chain is built from TRBV15 and TRBJ1-2; 7 bases are a match to TRBD1. The CDR3 is made up of 15 amino acids. Trimming removed 0 bases from V and 4 bases from J; junction bases left unmatched: 5. Germline CDR1 LNHNV, CDR2 YYDKDF (reference sequence). CDR3 amino acids: CATSRDQGTAYGYTF. The CDR3 nucleotides read TGTGCCACCAGCAGAGATCAGGGGACAGCCTATGGCTACACCTTC.

J is TRBJ1-2 and V is TRBV27, with TRBD1 matching over 7 bases. The CDR3 length is 15 residues. Per germline, CDR1 MNHEY and CDR2 SMNVEV (reference sequence). V gave up 0 bases and J gave up 8 bases; unmatched junction bases: 9. Here the CDR3 reads CASSLSNRGSFGYTF. For the CDR3, the DNA is TGTGCCAGCAGTTTATCTAACAGGGGATCTTTCGGCTACACCTTC.

The genes are TRBV11-2 and TRBJ1-2; D is possibly TRBD1 (5 bases). The germline V and J ends were trimmed by 1 base and 7 bases, with 16 bases remaining between them. The CDR3 covers 15 residues. Germline CDR1 is SGHAT and CDR2 is FQNNGV. CDR3 in DNA: TGTGCCAGCAGCTTAGGGGTTGGCAGGGCGCCTGGCTACACCTTC. This gives the protein CASSLGVGRAPGYTF.

This chain uses TRBV4-2 with TRBJ2-7; TRBD1 matches at 9 bases. V lost 3 bases to trimming and J lost 3 bases; unmatched junction nucleotides: 6. CDR3 length equals 15 residues. The V gene's germline CDR1 is LGHNA and CDR2 YNFKEQ. Written as DNA, the CDR3 is TGTGCCAGCAGCCATCCCGGGACAGGGTTCTACGAGCAGTACTTC. This gives the protein CASSHPGTGFYEQYF.

This clone was counted once. The genes are TRBV2 and TRBJ1-5; D is undetermined. CDR3 length equals 13 residues. Trimming cost V 4 bases and J 5 bases, with 9 bases left between them. Looked up from germline, CDR1 is SNHLY and CDR2 is FYNNEI. In nucleotides, the CDR3 is TGTGCCAGCAGTGGAGGGTTGGATCAGCCCCAGCATTTT. Amino acids: CASSGGLDQPQHF.

The chain employs TRBV29-1 and TRBJ1-1; the D gene is possibly TRBD1 (5 bases). The germline gives CDR1 SQVTM, CDR2 ANQGSEA. The CDR3 consists of 12 residues. Trimming left V 7 bases short and J 1 base short, with 10 bases between. The CDR3 DNA sequence: TGCAGCGCCGTCGGACAGAACACTGAAGCTTTCTTT. It is translated as CSAVGQNTEAFF.

The CDR3 DNA reads TGTGCCAGCAGTCCACAGGGGCCAACGTCTTACGAGCAGTACTTC. Translated, it gives CASSPQGPTSYEQYF. The rearrangement links TRBV27 to TRBJ2-7, with 7 bases fitting TRBD1. The ends lost 5 bases at V and 4 bases at J; junction bases unmatched: 11. Per germline, CDR1 MNHEY and CDR2 SMNVEV (reference sequence). The CDR3 is 15 amino acids.

The rearrangement joins TRBV4-1 to TRBJ2-2, with 11 bases that match TRBD2. V shed 3 bases and J 10 bases; nucleotides not matched to a gene: 7. CDR1 is MGHRA and CDR2 is YSYEKL in the germline V gene. This CDR3 comprises 15 residues. CDR3 sequence: CASSHPTSGNVELFF. The CDR3 coding sequence is TGCGCCAGCAGCCACCCGACTAGCGGGAACGTGGAGCTGTTTTTT.

The chain is built from TRBV11-3 and TRBJ2-3; 7 bases align to TRBD2. The CDR3 contains 15 residues. Germline CDR1 SGHNT, CDR2 YENEEA. The ends lost 3 bases at V and 6 bases at J; junction bases unmatched: 9. CDR3 DNA sequence: TGTGCCAGCAGCTTGAGGACTAGTTTCATGGATACGCAGTATTTT. Residues: CASSLRTSFMDTQYF. Full variable domain (outside the CDR3, taken from reference TRBV11-3 and TRBJ2-3): EAGVVQSPRYKIIEKKQPVAFWCNPISGHNTLYWYLQNLGQGPELLIRYENEEAVDDSQLPKDRFSAERLKGVDSTLKIQPAELGDSAVYLCASSLRTSFMDTQYFGPGTRLTVL.

The chain joins TRBV19 to TRBJ2-6; 8 bases match TRBD2. The germline V gene encodes CDR1 LNHDA and CDR2 SQIVND (reference sequence). V dropped 2 bases and J dropped 2; count of bases not matched to a gene: 2. This CDR3 has 16 amino acids. The CDR3 region has the DNA TGTGCCAGTAGTATATGGACTAGCACTGGGGCCAACGTCCTGACTTTC. Its translation is CASSIWTSTGANVLTF.

The rearrangement links TRBV19 to TRBJ1-1, with D perhaps TRBD1 (5 bases). Deletions cut 6 bases from V and 3 bases from J, with 29 bases between. CDR1 and CDR2 (germline): LNHDA, SQIVND (reference sequence). This CDR3 has 19 residues. The CDR3 region has the DNA TGTGCCAGTAGGGTGGAGGGGCAGACAGCACTTGGGTTGCACACTGAAGCTTTCTTT. Protein sequence: CASRVEGQTALGLHTEAFF.

Here the CDR3 reads CASQLSYNEQFF. The DNA of the CDR3 is TGTGCCAGCCAACTCTCCTACAATGAGCAGTTCTTC. The chain combines TRBV7-3 with TRBJ2-1; D is undetermined. This CDR3 is built from 12 residues. Trimming pared 8 bases from V and 0 bases from J, leaving 5 bases between. Germline CDR1 SGHTA, CDR2 FQGTGA.